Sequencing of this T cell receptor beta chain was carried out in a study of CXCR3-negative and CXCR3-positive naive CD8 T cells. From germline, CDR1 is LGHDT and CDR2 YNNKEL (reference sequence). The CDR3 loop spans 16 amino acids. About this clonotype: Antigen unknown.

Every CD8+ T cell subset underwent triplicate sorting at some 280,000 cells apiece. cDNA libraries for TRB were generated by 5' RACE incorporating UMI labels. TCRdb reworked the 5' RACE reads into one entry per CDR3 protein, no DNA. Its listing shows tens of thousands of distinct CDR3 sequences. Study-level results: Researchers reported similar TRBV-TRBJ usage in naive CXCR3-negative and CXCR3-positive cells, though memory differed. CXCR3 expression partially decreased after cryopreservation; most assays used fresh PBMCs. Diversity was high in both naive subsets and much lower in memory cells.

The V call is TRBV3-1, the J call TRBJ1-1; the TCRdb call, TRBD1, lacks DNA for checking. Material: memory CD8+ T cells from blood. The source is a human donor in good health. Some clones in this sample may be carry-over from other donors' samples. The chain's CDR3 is CASSQLFGPLKTEAFF.